This passage covers 13 T cell receptor beta chains from one sample sequenced in a study of T-cell reconstitution after alpha-beta-depleted transplantation in children. A TCRbeta library incorporating unique molecular identifiers was prepared. From the PCR reads, TCRdb called clonotypes with MiXCR, one entry per CDR3 protein. The table shows 170,000 or so distinct CDR3 sequences, with 6.5% to 7.5% occurring only once. The specimen comprised PBMCs from the stem cell graft donor, sampled from the stem cell graft. The source of these receptors is a human donor who donated a stem cell graft to a child with Wiskott-Aldrich syndrome.

This clonotype was seen a handful of times. The chain links TRBV30 to TRBJ1-2; 7 bases fit TRBD1. V lost 8 bases and J lost 8; bases outside the gene matches: 20. The CDR3 sequence is 15 residues long. The V gene's germline CDR1 is GTSNPN and CDR2 SVGIG (reference sequence). CDR3 loop: CARRQGVMEGVGYTF. For the CDR3, the DNA is TGTGCCAGAAGACAGGGAGTGATGGAAGGTGTCGGCTACACCTTC. Full variable domain (missing parts from reference TRBV30 and TRBJ1-2): SQTIHQWPATLVQPVGSPLSLECTVEGTSNPNLYWYRQAAGRGLQLLFYSVGIGQISSEVPQNLSASRPQDRQFILSSKKLLLSDSGFYLCARRQGVMEGVGYTFGSGTRLTVV.

This clonotype was counted at least ten times. V is TRBV7-2 and J is TRBJ2-7; D is unclear. Trimming removed 5 bases from V and 0 bases from J, with 8 bases in between. Germline CDR1 is SGHTA and CDR2 is FQGNSA. The CDR3 extends over 13 amino acids. The chain's CDR3 is CASSGSSSYEQYF. The CDR3, as DNA: TGTGCCAGCAGCGGAAGTAGCTCCTACGAGCAGTACTTC.

This clonotype was detected ten times or more. One end of the junction varies from germline; a read error may be responsible. This chain connects TRBV9 to TRBJ2-4, with 9 bases aligning to TRBD2. CDR1 is SGDLS, CDR2 YYNGEE, per germline. The CDR3 has 17 amino acids. The CDR3: CASSVEPGGRATNIQYF. The CDR3 DNA sequence: TGTGCCAGCAGCGTAGAGCCCGGCGGGAGGGCCACAAACATTCAGTACTTC.

V and J are TRBV5-1 and TRBJ2-2; no clear D gene. The CDR3 length is 16 residues. Between the trimmed V and J ends, which lost 4 bases and 1 base, there was a span of 14 bases. Looked up from germline, CDR1 is SGHRS and CDR2 is YFSETQ. In DNA, the CDR3 is TGCGCCAGCAGCGCACTCGACGTCCGGAACACCGGGGAGCTGTTTTTT. This translates into CASSALDVRNTGELFF.

This clonotype was counted many times. This chain links TRBV5-1 with TRBJ1-1; D is possibly TRBD1 (6 bases). The CDR3 is made up of 14 amino acids. The germline CDR1 and CDR2 sequences are SGHRS and YFSETQ. Trimming shortened V by 3 bases and J by 7 bases, and 16 bases separated the two germline ends. The CDR3 loop reads CASSSRGGAGEAFF. For the CDR3, the DNA is TGCGCCAGCAGCTCCAGGGGAGGGGCTGGTGAAGCTTTCTTT.

This clonotype appeared many times. The chain employs TRBV5-6 and TRBJ2-3, with 8 bases identical to TRBD2. The CDR3 consists of 16 residues. In germline, CDR1 is SGHDT, CDR2 YYEEEE. Trimming cost V 4 bases and J 0 bases; bases outside gene matches: 7. CDR3 nucleotides: TGTGCCAGCAGCCCGGGACTAGGTTCTAGCACAGATACGCAGTATTTT. Protein: CASSPGLGSSTDTQYF.

This clonotype occurred many times. V usage is TRBV5-1 and J usage is TRBJ2-1; TRBD2 agrees at 7 bases. The CDR3 is 13 residues long. Per germline, CDR1 SGHRS and CDR2 YFSETQ. The V segment lost 7 bases and the J segment 5 bases; nucleotides outside the gene matches: 6. CDR3 DNA sequence: TGCGCCAGCGCGTTGGGAGGGGACAATGAGCAGTTCTTC. This gives the protein CASALGGDNEQFF. The whole variable domain, remainder taken from reference TRBV5-1 and TRBJ2-1, is KAGVTQTPRYLIKTRGQQVTLSCSPISGHRSVSWYQQTPGQGLQFLFEYFSETQRNKGNFPGRFSGRQFSNSRSEMNVSTLELGDSALYLCASALGGDNEQFFGPGTRLTVL.

This clonotype was detected ten times or more. The chain links TRBV4-1 to TRBJ2-7; either TRBD1 or TRBD2 may supply D (5 bases each). The CDR3 covers 15 residues. From germline, CDR1 is MGHRA and CDR2 YSYEKL. The V end lost 6 bases, the J end lost 0 bases, and 15 bases lay between the germline ends. CDR3: CASSLGTGSSYEQYF. In DNA form, the CDR3 reads TGCGCCAGCAGTCTGGGGACGGGGAGCTCCTACGAGCAGTACTTC.

This clonotype was seen ten or more times. V is TRBV6-1 and J is TRBJ1-2; D is unresolved. The germline V and J ends were trimmed by 2 bases and 6 bases, with 13 bases remaining between them. CDR3 length: 14 amino acids. Per germline, CDR1 MNHNS and CDR2 SASEGT. CDR3 nucleotide sequence: TGTGCCAGCAGTGAATCACGCGGAAGGGATGGCTACACCTTC. This translates into CASSESRGRDGYTF.

At least ten counts were recorded for this clonotype. The chain employs TRBV4-3 and TRBJ1-4; D unclear. Germline values: CDR1 LGHNA, CDR2 YSLEER. This CDR3 spans 15 amino acids. Between the trimmed V and J ends, which lost 4 bases and 4 bases, there was a span of 13 bases. The CDR3 sequence is CASSRVRTGNEKLFF. The CDR3 DNA reads TGCGCCAGCAGCCGAGTTCGGACGGGTAATGAAAAACTGTTTTTT.

This clonotype was counted once. V is TRBV12-3 or TRBV12-4 and J is TRBJ2-1; 9 nucleotides align to TRBD1. The CDR3 is 15 residues long. V lost 3 bases and J lost 6; bases outside the gene matches: 6. The CDR3 here is CASSLLDRGGNEQFF. CDR3 DNA sequence: TGTGCCAGCAGTTTGTTGGACAGGGGTGGCAATGAGCAGTTCTTC.

This clonotype was counted at least ten times. The genes are TRBV3-1 and TRBJ1-6; tentatively, D is TRBD1 (5 bases). Germline loops: CDR1 LGHDT, CDR2 YNNKEL (reference sequence). V was shortened by 0 bases and J by 7 bases, with 19 bases between the two germline ends. The CDR3 has 18 amino acids. CDR3 DNA: TGTGCCAGCAGCCAAGATTTTATCTCTCAGGGCTCCAATTCACCCCTCCACTTT. This gives the protein CASSQDFISQGSNSPLHF.

The chain links TRBV20-1 to TRBJ2-7, with D possibly TRBD2 on 6 matching bases. V was pared by 1 base and J by 0 bases, with 13 bases between. This CDR3 contains 15 residues. Germline values: CDR1 DFQATT, CDR2 SNEGSKA (reference sequence). CDR3 region: CSARGGDGSSYEQYF. The CDR3 nucleotides are TGCAGTGCTAGAGGTGGGGACGGGAGCTCCTACGAGCAGTACTTC.